These T cell receptor beta chains were read from a single sample in a study of regulatory T cells in long-lasting Graves disease. Each CDR3 protein gets one entry after TCRdb re-called the multiplex PCR reads with MiXCR. Of 350,000 to 500,000 distinct CDR3 sequences in the sample, around 13% were seen once. These sequences were also reported in another study, on T cells in Graves' hyperthyroidism and ophthalmopathy.

Sequencing was performed on peripheral blood mononuclear cells (PBMCs), taken at new diagnosis, from a patient treated with antithyroid drugs. These TCRs come from a woman in her forties or fifties with Graves disease. CDR3s include the opening cysteine and the closing phenylalanine or tryptophan. Each record gives: J gene, clone size, V gene, D gene, CDR3 protein, CDR3 DNA. D genes are given only for firm matches. The size entry is marked missing in some rows and otherwise reads once, few, many or a size class.

>TRBJ1-4|few|TRBV28|NA
CASSLYGQPNEKLFF
TGTGCCAGCAGTTTATATGGACAGCCTAATGAAAAACTGTTTTTT
>TRBJ2-3|few|TRBV9|NA
CASSVGRRHVTDTQYF
TGTGCCAGCAGCGTAGGAAGGAGGCACGTCACAGATACGCAGTATTTT
>TRBJ2-3|many|TRBV7-2|TRBD2
CASSSPTSGSLGDTQYF
TGTGCCAGCAGCTCCCCGACTAGCGGGAGCCTCGGGGATACGCAGTATTTT
>TRBJ2-1|many|TRBV7-3|TRBD2
CASSLTMGATGLAGGSYNEQFF
TGTGCCAGCAGCTTAACCATGGGGGCAACGGGACTAGCGGGAGGCAGTTACAATGAGCAGTTCTTC
>TRBJ2-3|many|TRBV18|TRBD2
CASSLAGEDTQYF
TGTGCCAGCTCACTAGCGGGAGAAGATACGCAGTATTTT
>TRBJ1-1|many|TRBV7-9|TRBD1
CASSEDRGLNEAFF
TGTGCCAGCAGCGAAGACAGGGGGCTCAATGAAGCTTTCTTT
>TRBJ2-1|few|TRBV5-1|TRBD2
CASSFSLAASLNEQFF
TGCGCCAGCAGCTTCTCCCTAGCGGCCTCGCTTAATGAGCAGTTCTTC
>TRBJ2-7|many|TRBV24-1|NA
CATSDPSDTNSYEQYF
TGTGCCACCAGTGATCCCTCCGACACGAACTCCTACGAGCAGTACTTC
>TRBJ2-7|once|TRBV13|TRBD2
CASSSGLAGVPEQYF
TGTGCCAGCAGCTCGGGACTAGCGGGAGTTCCCGAGCAGTACTTC
>TRBJ1-1|NA|TRBV2|NA
CASSELTYTEAFF
TGTGCCAGCAGTGAACTGACGTACACTGAAGCTTTCTTT
>TRBJ2-7|many|TRBV28|TRBD1
CASSSGGFLYEQYF
TGTGCCAGCAGTTCAGGGGGCTTCTTATACGAGCAGTACTTC
>TRBJ2-1|few|TRBV4-1|TRBD1
CASSQVAATGLFGNEQFF
TGCGCCAGCAGCCAAGTCGCCGCGACAGGGCTATTTGGCAATGAGCAGTTCTTC
>TRBJ2-1|many|TRBV11-2|NA
CASSLVVDEQFF
TGTGCCAGCAGCCTAGTTGTTGATGAGCAGTTCTTC
>TRBJ2-7|NA|TRBV7-9|NA
CASSLEGPFYEQYF
TGTGCCAGCAGCTTAGAGGGACCTTTTTACGAGCAGTACTTC
>TRBJ2-7|many|TRBV7-9|TRBD2
CASSLAIAGTYEQYF
TGTGCCAGCAGCTTAGCTATAGCGGGCACCTACGAGCAGTACTTC
>TRBJ2-1|many|TRBV18|NA
CASSPTDSYNEQFF
TGTGCCAGCTCACCCACGGACAGTTACAATGAGCAGTTCTTC
>TRBJ2-2|NA|TRBV24-1|NA
CATSQQGAGELFF
TGTGCCACCAGTCAACAGGGAGCCGGGGAGCTGTTTTTT
>TRBJ1-1|NA|TRBV30|NA
CAWKGGGGEAFF
TGTGCCTGGAAGGGAGGGGGAGGTGAAGCTTTCTTT
>TRBJ2-4|NA|TRBV18|NA
CASSPLVQGGNIQYF
TGTGCCAGCTCACCACTCGTCCAGGGAGGAAACATTCAGTACTTC
>TRBJ1-1|many|TRBV2|TRBD1
CASSDPGQGSTEAFF
TGTGCCAGCAGTGATCCTGGACAGGGGAGTACTGAAGCTTTCTTT
>TRBJ2-7|many|TRBV27|TRBD1
CASSLPGTVSEQYF
TGTGCCAGCAGTTTACCGGGGACAGTATCCGAGCAGTACTTC
>TRBJ1-5|many|TRBV11-2|TRBD1
CASSKDRDYSNQPQHF
TGTGCCAGCAGTAAAGACAGGGACTATAGCAATCAGCCCCAGCATTTT
>TRBJ1-2|NA|TRBV4-1|NA
CASSQAHLNLGYTF
TGCGCCAGCAGCCAAGCTCACCTAAATCTCGGCTACACCTTC